The subject of this entry is one T cell receptor beta chain. Source study methods: Using reference gene primer amplification, nucleated cell counts were estimated. TCRdb's table, derived via immunoSEQ multiplex PCR, lists solely in-frame clones and lacks some. D and trimming come from the DNA, and the V and J calls and clone size come from that table. The table shows over 250,000 clones, with approximately 85% occurring only once. These data are taken from a study of blood T cell repertoires in COVID-19. Across the study: Sites in the United States, Italy and Spain provided acute and convalescent COVID-19 samples.

CDR3 length: 14 residues. V lost 3 bases, J lost 2 bases, and 9 bases lay in between. The V gene's germline CDR1 is SGHVS and CDR2 FNYEAQ. This TCR was recovered from a woman aged 70-85 years with acute or convalescent COVID-19. Material for sequencing was peripheral blood. The rearrangement joins TRBV7-6 to TRBJ2-3; D ambiguous. The CDR3 region has the DNA TGTGCCAGCAGCTTGAACGGTAACACAGATACGCAGTATTTT. Protein: CASSLNGNTDTQYF.